Shown below are 23 T cell receptor beta chains from a single sample sequenced in a study of beta chain features in type 1 diabetes. Isolated RNA was reverse transcribed in full, so expressed TCRB transcripts were sequenced. The method was immunoSEQ multiplex PCR; TCRdb's version includes in-frame clones alone and lacks a portion of them. The table lists fewer than 350,000 clones, roughly 21% of them singletons. The sequencing input was naive CD4+ T cells from blood. These receptors were collected from a young woman in good health.

This clone was seen more than once but under ten times. V and J are TRBV5-6 and TRBJ2-3, with 9 bases that match TRBD2. CDR1 is SGHDT, CDR2 YYEEEE, per germline. The CDR3 is made up of 15 amino acids. V trimming: 0 bases; J trimming: 8 bases; junction bases outside the gene matches: 7. Written as DNA, the CDR3 is TGTGCCAGCAGCTTGGCCGGGACTAGCTCCGTTACGCAGTATTTT. It yields the protein CASSLAGTSSVTQYF.

The chain is built from TRBV19 and TRBJ2-1; D gene ambiguous. The CDR3 sequence is 13 residues long. Germline V gives CDR1 LNHDA, CDR2 SQIVND (reference sequence). V was clipped by 10 bases and J by 0 bases, with 10 bases between them. The chain's CDR3 is CANRLSSYNEQFF. CDR3 nucleotide sequence: TGTGCCAATCGGTTGAGCTCCTACAATGAGCAGTTCTTC.

CDR3 nucleotide sequence: TGCGCCAGCAGCGTGGGGGGCGCAGAGATGGCTGAAGCTTTCTTT. This translates into CASSVGGAEMAEAFF. The chain combines TRBV5-1 with TRBJ1-1, with D tentatively TRBD1 (6 bases). This CDR3 is built from 15 residues. Germline V lookup: CDR1 SGHRS, CDR2 YFSETQ. The V end lost 4 bases, the J end lost 6 bases, and 19 bases lay between the germline ends.

V gene TRBV18 combines with J gene TRBJ2-7; possibly TRBD2 for D (10 bases). This CDR3 is 20 amino acids long. Trimming stripped 2 bases from V and 4 bases from J, with 30 bases between. Per germline, CDR1 KGHSH and CDR2 LQKENI. The CDR3 DNA reads as TGTGCCAGCTCACCAAGACATTGGACAGGGGAGTCTAGCGGGGGTTACGAGCAGTACTTC. Protein product: CASSPRHWTGESSGGYEQYF. Drawing the rest from reference TRBV18 and TRBJ2-7, the complete variable domain is NAGVMQNPRHLVRRRGQEARLRCSPMKGHSHVYWYRQLPEEGLKFMVYLQKENIIDESGMPKERFSAEFPKEGPSILRIQQVVRGDSAAYFCASSPRHWTGESSGGYEQYFGPGTRLTVT.

The J gene is TRBJ2-7, the V gene TRBV30; TRBD1 matches 9 bases. With 4 bases clipped from V and 3 bases from J, the junction kept 7 bases outside the gene matches. The germline gives CDR1 GTSNPN, CDR2 SVGIG (reference sequence). The CDR3 length is 14 residues. CDR3 nucleotide sequence: TGTGCCTGGACTAAAGGACAGGGGTTCTACGAGCAGTACTTC. Translating it yields CAWTKGQGFYEQYF.

The chain joins TRBV7-9 to TRBJ1-2; the match to TRBD1 covers 10 bases. Per germline, CDR1 SEHNR and CDR2 FQNEAQ (reference sequence). The V segment lost 5 bases and the J segment 7 bases; nucleotides outside the gene matches: 10. The CDR3 totals 15 residues. This CDR3 is CASSLRGTGDFGYTF. The DNA for the CDR3 is TGTGCCAGCAGCCTTCGGGGGACAGGGGATTTTGGCTACACCTTC.

This clone was picked up a small number of times. This chain links TRBV7-9 with TRBJ1-6; 7 bases align to TRBD1. Germline trimming cut 7 bases from V and 7 bases from J; bases unmatched to any gene: 7. Germline lookup yields CDR1 SEHNR and CDR2 FQNEAQ (reference sequence). The CDR3 spans 14 residues. The CDR3 protein is CASNPTGQNSPLHF. For the CDR3, the DNA is TGTGCCAGCAACCCGACAGGGCAAAATTCACCCCTCCACTTT.

The chain uses TRBV7-8 and TRBJ2-2, with D unclear. CDR1 SGHVS and CDR2 FQNEAQ come from the germline V gene. The V end lost 4 bases, the J end lost 7 bases, and 13 bases lay between the germline ends. The CDR3 sequence is 14 residues long. The DNA for the CDR3 is TGTGCCAGCAGCTCCTACCCGACTGGCGGGGAGCTGTTTTTT. Its protein is CASSSYPTGGELFF.

The CDR3, as DNA: TGTGCCAGCAGTTTTTTACCGGGGGGCTCCTACGAGCAGTACTTC. This gives the protein CASSFLPGGSYEQYF. The rearrangement links TRBV27 to TRBJ2-7, with 7 bases fitting TRBD2. The CDR3 contains 15 residues. Trimming removed 3 bases from V and 0 bases from J; junction bases left unmatched: 5. Germline V gene sequence: CDR1 MNHEY, CDR2 SMNVEV (reference sequence).

This sequence joins TRBV6-5 and TRBJ2-1; 8 nucleotides align to TRBD1. V was pared by 2 bases and J by 4 bases, with 4 bases of the junction left unmatched. Germline lookup yields CDR1 MNHEY and CDR2 SVGAGI. The CDR3 spans 15 residues. CDR3 in DNA: TGTGCCAGCAGTTACGAGACAGGGGCGTACAATGAGCAGTTCTTC. Its protein product is CASSYETGAYNEQFF.

This clone was counted only a few times. The chain has TRBV7-9 and TRBJ2-1, with 13 bases matching TRBD2. The CDR3 covers 18 residues. From germline, CDR1 is SEHNR and CDR2 FQNEAQ (reference sequence). With 5 bases clipped from V and 5 bases from J, the junction kept 12 bases outside the gene matches. For the CDR3, the DNA is TGTGCCAGCAGCGACATGAGACTAGCGGGAGGACTAGACAATGAGCAGTTCTTC. Translation: CASSDMRLAGGLDNEQFF.

The V call is TRBV19, the J call TRBJ2-3, with D hard to call. Germline V gene data show CDR1 as LNHDA and CDR2 as SQIVND (reference sequence). Trimming pared 3 bases from V and 6 bases from J, leaving 13 bases between. The CDR3 is 14 residues long. The CDR3 DNA reads as TGTGCCAGTAGTATTTTCTCTGGCGGCGATACGCAGTATTTT. Translated: CASSIFSGGDTQYF.

This clone turned up a few times. The J gene is TRBJ2-5, the V gene TRBV7-2; D is unclear. Germline V gives CDR1 SGHTA, CDR2 FQGNSA. This CDR3 spans 12 amino acids. The V and J ends lost 3 bases and 7 bases respectively, with 9 bases between them. This chain's CDR3 is CASSFPGGTQYF. The CDR3 nucleotides read TGTGCCAGCAGCTTCCCCGGTGGGACCCAGTACTTC.

The chain recombines TRBV30 with TRBJ2-2; D is ambiguous. Per germline, CDR1 GTSNPN and CDR2 SVGIG (reference sequence). V lost 1 base, J lost 7 bases, and 7 bases lay in between. This CDR3 is 12 amino acids long. The CDR3 reads CAWSGSGGELFF. In nucleotides, the CDR3 is TGTGCCTGGAGTGGGAGTGGCGGGGAGCTGTTTTTT.

The chain links TRBV30 to TRBJ1-5; the D is unclear. V was shortened by 0 bases and J by 0 bases, with 9 bases between the two germline ends. Germline V gene data show CDR1 as GTSNPN and CDR2 as SVGIG (reference sequence). The CDR3 contains 15 residues. CDR3 coding DNA: TGTGCCTGGAGTGTCACATCGGGTAGCAATCAGCCCCAGCATTTT. Amino acid sequence: CAWSVTSGSNQPQHF.

This clone was seen a few times. The CDR3 region is CAWRRQGAGQPQHF. CDR3 in DNA: TGTGCCTGGAGGAGACAGGGGGCGGGTCAGCCCCAGCATTTT. The gene calls are TRBV30 and TRBJ1-5, with 10 bases aligning to TRBD1. V dropped 3 bases and J dropped 6; count of bases not matched to a gene: 5. CDR1 and CDR2 (germline): GTSNPN, SVGIG (reference sequence). This CDR3 comprises 14 residues. Combining the CDR3 with reference TRBV30 and TRBJ1-5 gives the whole variable domain SQTIHQWPATLVQPVGSPLSLECTVEGTSNPNLYWYRQAAGRGLQLLFYSVGIGQISSEVPQNLSASRPQDRQFILSSKKLLLSDSGFYLCAWRRQGAGQPQHFGDGTRLSIL.

This clone was seen a few times. This chain connects TRBV20-1 to TRBJ1-1; D gene uncertain. The germline V gene encodes CDR1 DFQATT and CDR2 SNEGSKA (reference sequence). CDR3 length: 11 residues. V was shortened by 6 bases and J by 1 base, with 6 bases between the two germline ends. The CDR3 reads CSANKNTEAFF. CDR3 DNA sequence: TGCAGTGCCAACAAGAACACTGAAGCTTTCTTT.

This clone was found a few times. This sequence joins TRBV11-2 and TRBJ2-1; 11 bases map to TRBD2. In germline, CDR1 is SGHAT, CDR2 FQNNGV. V was pared by 5 bases and J by 10 bases, with 7 bases of the junction left unmatched. The CDR3 totals 14 residues. CDR3 protein: CASSPRLAGSEQFF. The CDR3 nucleotides read TGTGCCAGCAGCCCCAGACTAGCGGGGTCAGAGCAGTTCTTC.

The chain has TRBV6-6 and TRBJ2-7; TRBD2 matches at 10 bases. CDR1 and CDR2 from the germline V gene are MNHNY and SVGAGI (reference sequence). The CDR3 sequence is 15 residues long. V was clipped by 8 bases and J by 6 bases; unmatched bases: 13. The CDR3 reads CASAPPRGTSVEQYF. The CDR3 bases are TGTGCCAGCGCCCCCCCGAGGGGGACTAGCGTCGAGCAGTACTTC.

Only one count was recorded for this clone. J is TRBJ1-1 and V is TRBV27; TRBD1 aligns across 11 bases. There are 15 residues in the CDR3. Germline-derived CDR1 and CDR2 are MNHEY and SMNVEV (reference sequence). Germline trimming cut 4 bases from V and 4 bases from J; bases unmatched to any gene: 5. Here the CDR3 DNA reads TGTGCCAGCAGTTCGGACAGGGGGCCGATCACTGAAGCTTTCTTT. It codes for CASSSDRGPITEAFF.

The V call is TRBV10-3, the J call TRBJ1-2; 10 bases are shared with TRBD1. The CDR3 runs 16 residues. The trim removed 0 bases at V and 4 bases at J, leaving 5 bases unmatched. The germline gives CDR1 ENHRY, CDR2 SYGVKD. The CDR3 DNA sequence: TGTGCCATCAGTGAGTCCCGGGACAGGGGAAGCTATGGCTACACCTTC. It translates to CAISESRDRGSYGYTF.

The chain recombines TRBV5-1 with TRBJ2-5, with 7 bases matching TRBD2. The CDR3 length is 13 residues. V dropped 4 bases and J dropped 1; count of bases not matched to a gene: 1. Looked up from germline, CDR1 is SGHRS and CDR2 is YFSETQ. DNA of the CDR3: TGCGCCAGCAGCGGACTAGTCCAAGAGACCCAGTACTTC. It specifies CASSGLVQETQYF.

The chain uses TRBV21-1 and TRBJ2-7; TRBD1 reflects the table's D call only, with no check against the DNA. TRBV21-1 is an annotated pseudogene. The CDR3 has 15 amino acids. CDR3 DNA: TGTGCCAGCAGCAAAGGCCAGGGGAAAACCTACGAGCAGTACTTC. Protein: CASSKGQGKTYEQYF.